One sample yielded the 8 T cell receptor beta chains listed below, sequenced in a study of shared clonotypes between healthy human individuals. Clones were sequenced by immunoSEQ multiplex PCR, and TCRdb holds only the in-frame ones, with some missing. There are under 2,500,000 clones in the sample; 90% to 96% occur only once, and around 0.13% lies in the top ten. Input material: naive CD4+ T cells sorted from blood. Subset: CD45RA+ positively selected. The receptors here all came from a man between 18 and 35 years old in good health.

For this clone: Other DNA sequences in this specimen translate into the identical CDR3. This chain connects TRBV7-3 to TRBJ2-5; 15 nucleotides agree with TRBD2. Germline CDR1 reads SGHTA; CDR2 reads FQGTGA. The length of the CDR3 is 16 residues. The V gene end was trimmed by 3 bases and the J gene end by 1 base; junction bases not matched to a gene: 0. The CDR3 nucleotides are TGTGCCAGCAGCTTGGGACTAGCGGGGGGCCAAGAGACCCAGTACTTC. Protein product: CASSLGLAGGQETQYF.

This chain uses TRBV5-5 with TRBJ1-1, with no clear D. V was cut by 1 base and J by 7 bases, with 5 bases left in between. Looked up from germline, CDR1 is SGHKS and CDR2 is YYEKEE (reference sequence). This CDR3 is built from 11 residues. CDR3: CASSLSVEAFF. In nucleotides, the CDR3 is TGTGCCAGCAGCTTGAGCGTTGAAGCTTTCTTT.

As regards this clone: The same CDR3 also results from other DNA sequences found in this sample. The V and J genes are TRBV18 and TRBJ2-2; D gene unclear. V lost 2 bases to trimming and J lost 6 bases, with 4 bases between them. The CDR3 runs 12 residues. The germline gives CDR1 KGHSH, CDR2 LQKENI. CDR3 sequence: CASSPGPGELFF. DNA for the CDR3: TGTGCCAGCTCACCAGGACCCGGGGAGCTGTTTTTT.

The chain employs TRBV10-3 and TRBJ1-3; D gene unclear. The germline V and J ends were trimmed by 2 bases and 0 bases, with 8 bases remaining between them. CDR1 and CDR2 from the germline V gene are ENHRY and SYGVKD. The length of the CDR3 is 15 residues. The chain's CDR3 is CAISESATSGNTIYF. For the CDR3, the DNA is TGTGCCATCAGTGAGAGCGCGACCTCTGGAAACACCATATATTTT.

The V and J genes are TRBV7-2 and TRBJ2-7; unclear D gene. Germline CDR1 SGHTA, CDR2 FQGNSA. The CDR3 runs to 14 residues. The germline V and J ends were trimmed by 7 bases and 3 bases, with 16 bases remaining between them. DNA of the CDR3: TGTGCCAGCACCAAAGGATTGGGCAGCTACGAGCAGTACTTC. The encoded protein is CASTKGLGSYEQYF.

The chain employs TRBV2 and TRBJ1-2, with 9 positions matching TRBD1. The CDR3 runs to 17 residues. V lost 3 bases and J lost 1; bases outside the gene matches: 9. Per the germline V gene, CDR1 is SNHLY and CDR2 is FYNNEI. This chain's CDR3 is CASSDEQGARVNYGYTF. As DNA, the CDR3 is TGTGCCAGCAGTGACGAACAGGGGGCGCGGGTTAACTATGGCTACACCTTC.

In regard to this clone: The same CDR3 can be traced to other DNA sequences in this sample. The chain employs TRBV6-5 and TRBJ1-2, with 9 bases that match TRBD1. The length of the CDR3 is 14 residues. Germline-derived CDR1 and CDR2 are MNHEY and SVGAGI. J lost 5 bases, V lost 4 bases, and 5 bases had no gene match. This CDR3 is CASSSGQGIYGYTF. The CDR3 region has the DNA TGTGCCAGCAGTTCGGGACAGGGCATATATGGCTACACCTTC.

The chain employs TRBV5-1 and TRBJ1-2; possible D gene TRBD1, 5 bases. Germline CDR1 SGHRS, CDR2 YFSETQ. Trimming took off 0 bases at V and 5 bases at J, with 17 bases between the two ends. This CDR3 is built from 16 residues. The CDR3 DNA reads TGCGCCAGCAGCTTGGGGCGGGGGAACTTGCCATATGGCTACACCTTC. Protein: CASSLGRGNLPYGYTF. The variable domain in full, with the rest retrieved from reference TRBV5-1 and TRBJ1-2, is KAGVTQTPRYLIKTRGQQVTLSCSPISGHRSVSWYQQTPGQGLQFLFEYFSETQRNKGNFPGRFSGRQFSNSRSEMNVSTLELGDSALYLCASSLGRGNLPYGYTFGSGTRLTVV.